The entry below gives a single T cell receptor (beta chain) sequence along with its context. The sample is drawn from a study of blood T cell repertoires in COVID-19. Study details: Acute and convalescent COVID-19 specimens originated in the United States, Italy and Spain. In each case, the material was cDNA or gDNA derived from T cells, B-cell-depleted T cells, or PBMCs.

During active infection, Seattle patients enrolled and were then monitored through disease. V was clipped by 4 bases and J by 5 bases; unmatched bases: 6. This CDR3 is 15 amino acids long. The germline V gene encodes CDR1 SGHNT and CDR2 YYREEE (reference sequence). Original processing methods: Reference gene primer amplification gave estimated nucleated cell counts. Sequencing used immunoSEQ multiplex PCR; TCRdb keeps in-frame clones, though not all of them. V and J calls and clone size are given by that table; D and trimming were obtained from the DNA. The data hold 70,000 to 95,000 clones, with roughly 80% observed a single time.

The TCR comes from a man aged 55 to 69 with COVID-19, enrolled during active disease. What was sequenced was peripheral blood. This chain links TRBV5-4 with TRBJ1-6; TRBD1 aligns across 7 bases. CDR3 amino acids: CASSRGQTNNSPLHF. The CDR3 region has the DNA TGTGCCAGCAGCCGGGGACAGACAAATAATTCACCCCTCCACTTT. The variable domain in full, completed from reference TRBV5-4 and TRBJ1-6, reads ETGVTQSPTHLIKTRGQQVTLRCSSQSGHNTVSWYQQALGQGPQFIFQYYREEENGRGNFPPRFSGLQFPNYSSELNVNALELDDSALYLCASSRGQTNNSPLHFGNGTRLTVT.